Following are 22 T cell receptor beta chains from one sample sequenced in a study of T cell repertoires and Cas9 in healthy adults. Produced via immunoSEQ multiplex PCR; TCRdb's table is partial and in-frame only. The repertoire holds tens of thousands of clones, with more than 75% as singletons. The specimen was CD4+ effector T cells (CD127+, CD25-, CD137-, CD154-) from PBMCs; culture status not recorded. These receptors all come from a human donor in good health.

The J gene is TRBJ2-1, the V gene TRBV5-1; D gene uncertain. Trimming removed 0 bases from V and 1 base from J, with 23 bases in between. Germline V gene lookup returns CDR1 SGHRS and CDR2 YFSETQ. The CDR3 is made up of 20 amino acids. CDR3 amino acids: CASSLGWSSSSIGSYNEQFF. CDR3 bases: TGCGCCAGCAGCTTGGGGTGGAGTAGTTCGTCTATTGGATCCTACAATGAGCAGTTCTTC.

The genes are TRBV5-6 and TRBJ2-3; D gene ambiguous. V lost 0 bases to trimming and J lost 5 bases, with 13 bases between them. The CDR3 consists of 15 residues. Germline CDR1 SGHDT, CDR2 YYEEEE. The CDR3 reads CASSLVSRRIDTQYF. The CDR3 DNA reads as TGTGCCAGCAGCTTGGTGAGTCGGAGAATAGATACGCAGTATTTT.

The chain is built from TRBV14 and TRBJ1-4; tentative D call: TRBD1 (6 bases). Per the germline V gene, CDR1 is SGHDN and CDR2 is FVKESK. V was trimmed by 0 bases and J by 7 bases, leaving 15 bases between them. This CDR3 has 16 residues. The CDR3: CASSQDTGAVFEKLFF. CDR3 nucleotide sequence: TGTGCCAGCAGCCAAGATACGGGGGCGGTTTTTGAAAAACTGTTTTTT. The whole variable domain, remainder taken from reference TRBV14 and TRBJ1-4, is EAGVTQFPSHSVIEKGQTVTLRCDPISGHDNLYWYRRVMGKEIKFLLHFVKESKQDESGMPNNRFLAERTGGTYSTLKVQPAELEDSGVYFCASSQDTGAVFEKLFFGSGTQLSVL.

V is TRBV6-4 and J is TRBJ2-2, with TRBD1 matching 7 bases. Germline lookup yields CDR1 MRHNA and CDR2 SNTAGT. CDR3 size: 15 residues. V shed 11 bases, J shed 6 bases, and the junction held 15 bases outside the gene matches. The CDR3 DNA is TGTGCCTCATCCCGGGACAGATTTTCTGCCGGGGAGCTGTTTTTT. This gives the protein CASSRDRFSAGELFF.

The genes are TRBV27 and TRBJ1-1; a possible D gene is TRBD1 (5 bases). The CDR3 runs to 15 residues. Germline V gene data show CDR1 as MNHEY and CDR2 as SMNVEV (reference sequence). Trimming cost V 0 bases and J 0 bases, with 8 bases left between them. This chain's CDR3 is CASSLSQGLNTEAFF. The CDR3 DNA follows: TGTGCCAGCAGTTTATCCCAGGGTCTGAACACTGAAGCTTTCTTT.

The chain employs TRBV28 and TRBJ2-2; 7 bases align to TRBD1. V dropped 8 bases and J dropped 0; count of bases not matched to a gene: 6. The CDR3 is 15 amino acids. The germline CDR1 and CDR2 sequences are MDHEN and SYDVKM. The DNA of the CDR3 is TGTGCCAGCTTCAAGACAGGGCCGAACACCGGGGAGCTGTTTTTT. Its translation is CASFKTGPNTGELFF.

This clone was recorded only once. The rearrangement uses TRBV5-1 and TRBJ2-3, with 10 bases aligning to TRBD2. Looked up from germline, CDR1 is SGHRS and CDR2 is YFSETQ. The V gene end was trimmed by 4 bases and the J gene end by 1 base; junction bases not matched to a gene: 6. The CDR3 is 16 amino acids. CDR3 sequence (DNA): TGCGCCAGCAGCCCCCTAGCGGGGGCGGGCACAGATACGCAGTATTTT. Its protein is CASSPLAGAGTDTQYF.

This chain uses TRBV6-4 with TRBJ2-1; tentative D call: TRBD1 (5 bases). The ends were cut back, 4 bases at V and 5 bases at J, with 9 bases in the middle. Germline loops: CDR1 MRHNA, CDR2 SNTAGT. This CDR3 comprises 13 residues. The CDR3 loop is CASSVTANNEQFF. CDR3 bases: TGTGCCAGCAGTGTGACAGCAAACAATGAGCAGTTCTTC.

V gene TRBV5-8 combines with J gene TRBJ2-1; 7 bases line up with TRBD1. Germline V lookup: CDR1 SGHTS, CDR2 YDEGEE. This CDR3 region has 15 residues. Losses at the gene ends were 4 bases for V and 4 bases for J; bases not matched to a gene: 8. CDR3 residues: CASSLGDSIYNEQFF. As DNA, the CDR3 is TGTGCCAGCAGCCTGGGGGACAGTATATACAATGAGCAGTTCTTC. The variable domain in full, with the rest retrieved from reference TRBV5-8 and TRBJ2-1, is EAGVTQSPTHLIKTRGQQATLRCSPISGHTSVYWYQQALGLGLQFLLWYDEGEERNRGNFPPRFSGRQFPNYSSELNVNALELEDSALYLCASSLGDSIYNEQFFGPGTRLTVL.

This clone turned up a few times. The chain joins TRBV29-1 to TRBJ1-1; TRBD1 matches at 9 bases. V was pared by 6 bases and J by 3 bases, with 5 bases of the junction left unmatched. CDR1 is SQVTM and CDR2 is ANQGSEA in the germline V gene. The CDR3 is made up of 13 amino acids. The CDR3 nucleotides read TGCAGCGTCGCGACAGGGGGGGACACTGAAGCTTTCTTT. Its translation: CSVATGGDTEAFF. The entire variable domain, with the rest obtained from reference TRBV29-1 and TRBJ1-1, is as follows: SAVISQKPSRDICQRGTSLTIQCQVDSQVTMMFWYRQQPGQSLTLIATANQGSEATYESGFVIDKFPISRPNLTFSTLTVSNMSPEDSSIYLCSVATGGDTEAFFGQGTRLTVV.

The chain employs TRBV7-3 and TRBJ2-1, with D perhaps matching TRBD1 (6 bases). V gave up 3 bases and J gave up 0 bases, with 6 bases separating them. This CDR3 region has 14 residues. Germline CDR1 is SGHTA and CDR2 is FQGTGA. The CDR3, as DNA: TGTGCCAGCAGCTTGGACAGCTCCTACAATGAGCAGTTCTTC. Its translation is CASSLDSSYNEQFF. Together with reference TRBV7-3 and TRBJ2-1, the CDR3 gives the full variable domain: GAGVSQTPSNKVTEKGKYVELRCDPISGHTALYWYRQSLGQGPEFLIYFQGTGAADDSGLPNDRFFAVRPEGSVSTLKIQRTERGDSAVYLCASSLDSSYNEQFFGPGTRLTVL.

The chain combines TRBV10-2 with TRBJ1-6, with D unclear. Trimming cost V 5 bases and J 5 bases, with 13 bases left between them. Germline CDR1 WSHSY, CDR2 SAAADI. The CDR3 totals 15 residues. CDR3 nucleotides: TGCGCCAGCAGTTTAGGCCGAGATCATAATTCACCCCTCCACTTT. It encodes CASSLGRDHNSPLHF.

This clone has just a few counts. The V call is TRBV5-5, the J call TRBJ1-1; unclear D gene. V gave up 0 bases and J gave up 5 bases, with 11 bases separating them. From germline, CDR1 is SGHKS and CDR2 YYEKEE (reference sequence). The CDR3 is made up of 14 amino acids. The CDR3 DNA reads TGTGCCAGCAGCTTGGGTTCGGGTGGGACTGAAGCTTTCTTT. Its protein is CASSLGSGGTEAFF.

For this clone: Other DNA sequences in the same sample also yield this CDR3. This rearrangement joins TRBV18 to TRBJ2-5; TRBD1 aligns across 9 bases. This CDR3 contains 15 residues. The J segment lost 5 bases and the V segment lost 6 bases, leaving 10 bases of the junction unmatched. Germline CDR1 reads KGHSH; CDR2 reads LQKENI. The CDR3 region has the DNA TGTGCCAGCTCCCGGACAGGGGTGGGAACGGAGACCCAGTACTTC. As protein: CASSRTGVGTETQYF.

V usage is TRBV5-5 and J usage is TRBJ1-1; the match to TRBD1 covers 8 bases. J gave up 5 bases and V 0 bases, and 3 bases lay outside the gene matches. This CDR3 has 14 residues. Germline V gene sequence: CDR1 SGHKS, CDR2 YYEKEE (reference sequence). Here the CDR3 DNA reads TGTGCCAGCAGCTTGGCAGGGGGCGAGACTGAAGCTTTCTTT. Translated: CASSLAGGETEAFF.

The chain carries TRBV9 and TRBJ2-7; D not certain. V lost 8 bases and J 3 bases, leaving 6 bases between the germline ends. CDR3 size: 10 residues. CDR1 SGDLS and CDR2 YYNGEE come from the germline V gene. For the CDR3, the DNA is TGTGCCAGGACTCTCTACGAGCAGTACTTC. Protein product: CARTLYEQYF.

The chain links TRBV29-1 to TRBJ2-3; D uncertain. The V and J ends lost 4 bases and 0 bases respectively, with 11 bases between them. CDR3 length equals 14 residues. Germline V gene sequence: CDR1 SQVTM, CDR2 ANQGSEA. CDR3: CSVASYSSTDTQYF. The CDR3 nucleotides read TGCAGCGTTGCCAGTTATTCTAGCACAGATACGCAGTATTTT.

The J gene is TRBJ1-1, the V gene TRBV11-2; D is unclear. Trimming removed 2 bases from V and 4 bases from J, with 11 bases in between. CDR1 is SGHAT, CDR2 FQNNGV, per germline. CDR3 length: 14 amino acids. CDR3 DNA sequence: TGTGCCAGCAGCTTAAGGTTGGATGGCACTGAAGCTTTCTTT. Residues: CASSLRLDGTEAFF. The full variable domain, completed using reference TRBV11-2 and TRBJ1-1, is EAGVAQSPRYKIIEKRQSVAFWCNPISGHATLYWYQQILGQGPKLLIQFQNNGVVDDSQLPKDRFSAERLKGVDSTLKIQPAKLEDSAVYLCASSLRLDGTEAFFGQGTRLTVV.

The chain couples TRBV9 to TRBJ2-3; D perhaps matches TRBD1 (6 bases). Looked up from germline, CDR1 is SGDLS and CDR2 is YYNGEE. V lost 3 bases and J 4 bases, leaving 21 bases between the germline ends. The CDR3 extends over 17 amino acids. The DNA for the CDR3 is TGTGCCAGCAGCGGACCACAGGGAGAACTTTCCCCAGATACGCAGTATTTT. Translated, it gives CASSGPQGELSPDTQYF.

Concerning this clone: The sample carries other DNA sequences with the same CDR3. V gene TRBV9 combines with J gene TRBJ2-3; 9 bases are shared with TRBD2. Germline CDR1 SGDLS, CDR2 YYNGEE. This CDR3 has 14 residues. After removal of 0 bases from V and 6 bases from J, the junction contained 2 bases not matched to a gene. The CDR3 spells CASSVVAGGDTQYF. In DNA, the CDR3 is TGTGCCAGCAGCGTAGTTGCGGGGGGGGATACGCAGTATTTT.

CDR3 in amino acids: CASSHGTANVLTF. The CDR3 DNA reads as TGTGCCAGCAGTCACGGGACCGCCAACGTCCTGACTTTC. The rearrangement uses TRBV6-1 and TRBJ2-6; tentatively, D is TRBD1 or TRBD2 (5 bases each). Trimming took off 5 bases at V and 7 bases at J, with 9 bases between the two ends. There are 13 residues in the CDR3. CDR1 is MNHNS, CDR2 SASEGT, per germline.

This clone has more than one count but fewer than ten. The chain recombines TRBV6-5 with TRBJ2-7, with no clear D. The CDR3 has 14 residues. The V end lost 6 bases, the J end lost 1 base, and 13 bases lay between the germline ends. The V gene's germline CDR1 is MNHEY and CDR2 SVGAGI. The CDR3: CASRSRVISYEQYF. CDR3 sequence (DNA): TGTGCCAGCAGATCACGCGTTATTTCCTACGAGCAGTACTTC.